The 6 T cell receptor beta chains presented below share a single source sample, sequenced in a study of glioma-infiltrating T cells after dendritic cell vaccination. Clones were sequenced by immunoSEQ multiplex PCR, and TCRdb holds only the in-frame ones, with some missing. Here the sample spans 80,000 to 95,000 clones, over 65% being singletons. The sequencing here drew on blood, taken before dendritic cell vaccination. These receptors all stem from a human donor with glioblastoma.

This chain uses TRBV6-1 with TRBJ2-7; D perhaps matches TRBD1 (6 bases). The CDR3 contains 14 residues. Germline-derived CDR1 and CDR2 are MNHNS and SASEGT. V was shortened by 6 bases and J by 3 bases, with 15 bases between the two germline ends. The CDR3 DNA follows: TGTGCCAGCAGCCTCACAGGGATTGACTACGAGCAGTACTTC. It codes for CASSLTGIDYEQYF.

The V and J genes are TRBV7-9 and TRBJ2-1, with 9 positions matching TRBD2. V shed 0 bases and J 2 bases; nucleotides not matched to a gene: 8. Germline loops: CDR1 SEHNR, CDR2 FQNEAQ (reference sequence). The CDR3 consists of 18 residues. CDR3 nucleotides: TGTGCCAGCAGCTTAGCGCCGGCTAGCGGGGCCACCTACAATGAGCAGTTCTTC. Its translation is CASSLAPASGATYNEQFF.

This chain links TRBV29-1 with TRBJ1-5; 11 bases match TRBD1. Trimming took 1 base from V and 9 from J; bases not matched to a gene: 2. Germline-derived CDR1 and CDR2 are SQVTM and ANQGSEA. The CDR3 spans 13 residues. This chain's CDR3 is CSVEAGTGGPQHF. The CDR3 nucleotides are TGCAGCGTTGAAGCGGGGACAGGGGGGCCCCAGCATTTT.

This clone was observed a few times. This chain uses TRBV6-5 with TRBJ1-3; possibly TRBD1 for D (6 bases). Per germline, CDR1 MNHEY and CDR2 SVGAGI. The CDR3 spans 14 residues. V was trimmed by 5 bases and J by 4 bases, leaving 12 bases between them. The chain's CDR3 is CASSTPGQGNTIYF. CDR3 in DNA: TGTGCCAGCAGTACCCCCGGACAGGGAAACACCATATATTTT.

The chain links TRBV7-2 to TRBJ2-1; TRBD2 matches 11 bases. In germline, CDR1 is SGHTA, CDR2 FQGNSA. J was trimmed by 3 bases and V by 5 bases; bases with no gene match: 3. This CDR3 region has 15 residues. The chain's CDR3 is CASSATSGVYNEQFF. The CDR3 DNA follows: TGTGCCAGCAGCGCGACTAGCGGGGTCTACAATGAGCAGTTCTTC.

The chain carries TRBV2 and TRBJ2-1; 10 nucleotides align to TRBD2. V dropped 6 bases and J dropped 2; count of bases not matched to a gene: 4. The CDR3 consists of 15 residues. Germline CDR1 SNHLY, CDR2 FYNNEI. Here the CDR3 DNA reads TGTGCCAGCAGCCCCACTAGCGGGACCTACAATGAGCAGTTCTTC. Protein product: CASSPTSGTYNEQFF.